The present entry profiles one T cell receptor (beta chain) with its context. The target antigen is unknown. These data originate in a study of T cells in Graves' hyperthyroidism and ophthalmopathy. Duration under 3 months, a NOSPECS grade of at least 4, and a Clinical Activity Score of at least 3 characterized the ophthalmopathy patients. Diagnostic assessment was based on clinical symptoms, serum thyroxine and TRAb, thyroid ultrasound and orbital computed tomography. It was 8.5 to 10 ml of fresh peripheral blood that supplied the PBMCs. Study-level findings and limits: Most expanded thyroid clonotypes above 0.001 also appeared in blood.

TCR beta CDR3 sequences were amplified from RNA transcripts. Primed by the HTBI set, a first-round RT-PCR was run on the TCR CDR3. Via MiXCR, TCRdb re-called the multiplex PCR reads, giving one row per CDR3 protein. This repertoire shows 400,000 to 500,000 distinct CDR3 sequences, roughly 14% found once; its top ten account for less than 15%. The clonotype comes from a man younger than 30 with Graves' ophthalmopathy. Sequencing used blood.

CDR3 residues: CASTPLAGGEADTQYF. CDR3 sequence (DNA): TGCGCCAGCACCCCCCTAGCGGGGGGGGAAGCAGATACGCAGTATTTT. This sequence joins TRBV10-2 and TRBJ2-3, with 12 bases lining up with TRBD2. This CDR3 has 16 residues. CDR1 is WSHSY, CDR2 SAAADI, per germline. V trimming: 7 bases; J trimming: 4 bases; junction bases outside the gene matches: 9.